The 12 T cell receptor beta chains below all came from one sample that was sequenced in a study of blood T cell repertoires in COVID-19. Only in-frame clones appear in the TCRdb table, and some are missing; sequencing was by immunoSEQ multiplex PCR. Counted here are more than 250,000 clones, more than 70% occurring once; the ten biggest clones make up over 4%. Sample: PBMCs or T cells enriched from blood (not recorded which). The receptors were gathered from a woman in her twenties or thirties who had recovered from COVID-19.

The CDR3 DNA follows: TGCGCCAGCAGCTTGGTTGGGGGCCCTCCTAATGAAAAACTGTTTTTT. This encodes CASSLVGGPPNEKLFF. The rearrangement links TRBV5-1 to TRBJ1-4; a weak D match, TRBD1 (6 bases). V gave up 0 bases and J gave up 3 bases, with 12 bases separating them. There are 16 residues in the CDR3. Germline-derived CDR1 and CDR2 are SGHRS and YFSETQ.

This clone came up once. V usage is TRBV14 and J usage is TRBJ2-1; perhaps TRBD1 as D (6 bases). Germline assignment: CDR1 SGHDN and CDR2 FVKESK. Trimming shortened V by 4 bases and J by 7 bases, and 14 bases separated the two germline ends. This CDR3 region has 14 residues. Here the CDR3 reads CASSLLQGWNEQFF. The CDR3 coding sequence is TGTGCCAGCAGCCTACTACAGGGATGGAATGAGCAGTTCTTC.

This clone was counted between two and nine times. This chain links TRBV5-5 with TRBJ1-2; D gene unclear. This CDR3 is built from 13 residues. Deletions cut 3 bases from V and 4 bases from J, with 10 bases between. Germline V gives CDR1 SGHKS, CDR2 YYEKEE (reference sequence). CDR3 region: CASSYDGAYGYTF. DNA for the CDR3: TGTGCCAGCAGCTACGATGGAGCCTATGGCTACACCTTC.

This clone was seen ten or more times. This chain uses TRBV27 with TRBJ2-3; no clear D gene. The germline V and J ends were trimmed by 7 bases and 2 bases, with 4 bases remaining between them. The length of the CDR3 is 11 residues. Germline CDR1 reads MNHEY; CDR2 reads SMNVEV (reference sequence). CDR3 protein: CASTSTDTQYF. CDR3 DNA: TGTGCCAGCACCTCCACAGATACGCAGTATTTT.

The genes are TRBV12-3 or TRBV12-4 and TRBJ1-2; maybe TRBD1 (6 bases). V lost 8 bases, J lost 8 bases, and 15 bases lay in between. The CDR3 loop spans 12 amino acids. The CDR3 region is CASGQSLGGYTF. The DNA for the CDR3 is TGTGCCAGCGGACAGTCCCTAGGAGGCTACACCTTC.

The rearrangement links TRBV6-5 to TRBJ1-1, with D maybe TRBD1 (6 bases). Germline CDR1 and CDR2: MNHEY and SVGAGI. CDR3 length: 15 residues. With 6 bases removed from V and 4 bases from J, the gap between germline ends came to 18 bases. This chain's CDR3 is CASSPQGQGVTEAFF. For the CDR3, the DNA is TGTGCCAGCAGCCCCCAGGGGCAGGGAGTCACTGAAGCTTTCTTT.

The chain carries TRBV19 and TRBJ2-1; 8 nucleotides line up with TRBD2. Germline CDR1 LNHDA, CDR2 SQIVND (reference sequence). The length of the CDR3 is 16 residues. V was pared by 5 bases and J by 4 bases, with 10 bases of the junction left unmatched. Written as DNA, the CDR3 is TGTGCCAGTAGTTCTCAGCGGGGGTCATCTTACAATGAGCAGTTCTTC. As protein: CASSSQRGSSYNEQFF.

A single count supports this clone. The rearrangement links TRBV30 to TRBJ2-7; tentatively, D is TRBD2 (7 bases). Germline V lookup: CDR1 GTSNPN, CDR2 SVGIG (reference sequence). The CDR3 is made up of 14 amino acids. V gave up 8 bases and J gave up 0 bases, with 17 bases separating them. The CDR3 DNA sequence: TGTGCCGGGGGGGCTAGCGGCTACTCCTACGAGCAGTACTTC. The encoded protein is CAGGASGYSYEQYF.

This clone was counted between two and nine times. Other nucleotide sequences from this sample produce the same CDR3. The chain joins TRBV9 to TRBJ1-1, with D possibly being TRBD1 (6 bases). Trimming left V 0 bases short and J 4 bases short, with 7 bases between. Germline CDR1 reads SGDLS; CDR2 reads YYNGEE. The CDR3 is 13 amino acids. CDR3 protein: CASSVARGTEAFF. The CDR3 region has the DNA TGTGCCAGCAGCGTAGCCAGGGGCACTGAAGCTTTCTTT.

The chain employs TRBV4-1 and TRBJ2-7; D remains unclear. The length of the CDR3 is 13 residues. V lost 0 bases and J 3 bases, leaving 6 bases between the germline ends. Germline V lookup: CDR1 MGHRA, CDR2 YSYEKL. The DNA for the CDR3 is TGCGCCAGCAGCCAAGAGCGAGGCTACGAGCAGTACTTC. This gives the protein CASSQERGYEQYF.

The gene calls are TRBV30 and TRBJ2-7; possible D gene TRBD2, 6 bases. CDR3 length: 16 residues. Germline values: CDR1 GTSNPN, CDR2 SVGIG (reference sequence). Trimming cost V 5 bases and J 3 bases, with 23 bases left between them. CDR3 coding DNA: TGTGCCTGGGGGGGGACTCAACCAAACCCAATCTACGAGCAGTACTTC. Protein sequence: CAWGGTQPNPIYEQYF.

The chain is built from TRBV5-1 and TRBJ2-1; 11 bases align to TRBD2. The CDR3 loop spans 16 amino acids. V lost 2 bases to trimming and J lost 5 bases; unmatched junction nucleotides: 6. Germline V gene data show CDR1 as SGHRS and CDR2 as YFSETQ. CDR3 sequence: CASSFTASGGNNEQFF. CDR3 DNA: TGCGCCAGCAGCTTTACGGCTAGCGGGGGGAACAATGAGCAGTTCTTC. Full variable domain (outside the CDR3, taken from reference TRBV5-1 and TRBJ2-1): KAGVTQTPRYLIKTRGQQVTLSCSPISGHRSVSWYQQTPGQGLQFLFEYFSETQRNKGNFPGRFSGRQFSNSRSEMNVSTLELGDSALYLCASSFTASGGNNEQFFGPGTRLTVL.